This T cell receptor beta chain was identified during a study of cytomegalovirus exposure and HLA in healthy donors. The study's findings and limits: Most observed TCR sequences were rare, whereas some public TCRs were detected in many donors.

CDR1 is KGHSH, CDR2 LQKENI, per germline. V dropped 3 bases and J dropped 6; count of bases not matched to a gene: 10. The CDR3 covers 16 residues. For this clone: As yet, its antigen is unknown.

Primers included in the PCR were 60 Vbeta and 13 Jbeta primers. Assay used: immunoSEQ multiplex PCR; TCRdb lists only in-frame clones, some missing. The sample lists around 180,000 clones, 84% occurring once. The source of this sequence is a young man in good health and CMV-seronegative. The rearrangement uses TRBV18 and TRBJ2-5; 10 bases agree with TRBD1. Sample: PBMCs. In DNA form, the CDR3 reads TGTGCCAGCTCACCCTTACCAATGACAGGGGGCCAGACCCAGTACTTC. Protein sequence: CASSPLPMTGGQTQYF.